A single sample is the source of the 8 T cell receptor beta chains below, sequenced in a study of regulatory T cells in long-lasting Graves disease. The time point: newly diagnosed GD, antithyroid drugs for less than 3 months. Preparation of the TCR library used RNA extracted from PBMCs. Both iRepertoire HTBI primers and Arm-PCR of CDR3 regions were used to build the TCR beta libraries. TCRdb used MiXCR to reprocess the multiplex PCR reads, holding one entry per CDR3 protein. The table lists roughly 400,000 distinct CDR3 sequences, roughly 15% of them singletons. These same data were also listed under a study on T cells in Graves' hyperthyroidism and ophthalmopathy.

Sample: peripheral blood mononuclear cells (PBMCs), taken at new diagnosis, from a patient treated with antithyroid drugs. These receptors were obtained from a woman younger than 30 with Graves disease.

This clonotype was seen only a few times. V and J are TRBV20-1 and TRBJ2-7; TRBD1 agrees at 9 bases. Per germline, CDR1 DFQATT and CDR2 SNEGSKA (reference sequence). V lost 6 bases, J lost 7 bases, and 10 bases stayed unmatched. This CDR3 is built from 13 residues. CDR3 in amino acids: CSAPGTGLREQYF. The CDR3 DNA reads as TGCAGTGCCCCCGGGACAGGGCTTCGGGAGCAGTACTTC.

The table lists this clonotype with many counts. The chain links TRBV11-2 to TRBJ1-1; 10 bases agree with TRBD1. Trimming removed 1 base from V and 6 bases from J; junction bases left unmatched: 2. Looked up from germline, CDR1 is SGHAT and CDR2 is FQNNGV. CDR3 length: 14 residues. CDR3 sequence (DNA): TGTGCCAGCAGCTTAGCTGGACAGGGGGCTGAAGCTTTCTTT. Protein product: CASSLAGQGAEAFF.

This clonotype was picked up many times. V gene TRBV15 combines with J gene TRBJ1-3, with TRBD1 as a possible D gene (5 bases). The CDR3 sequence is 15 residues long. Germline V lookup: CDR1 LNHNV, CDR2 YYDKDF (reference sequence). V shed 0 bases and J shed 0 bases, with 6 bases lying between them. The CDR3 nucleotides read TGTGCCACCAGCAGAGAACAGGACTCTGGAAACACCATATATTTT. Protein product: CATSREQDSGNTIYF.

This clonotype was picked up many times. This chain connects TRBV28 to TRBJ2-2; D is possibly TRBD1 or TRBD2 (5 bases each). Per the germline V gene, CDR1 is MDHEN and CDR2 is SYDVKM. Trimming took 4 bases from V and 0 from J, leaving 15 bases between them. This CDR3 has 17 residues. Here the CDR3 reads CASSSLGAVSNTGELFF. Written as DNA, the CDR3 is TGTGCCAGCAGTTCCCTCGGGGCAGTTTCGAACACCGGGGAGCTGTTTTTT.

This clonotype was counted ten times or more. This sequence joins TRBV27 and TRBJ1-2, with D perhaps TRBD1 (5 bases). CDR1 and CDR2 from the germline V gene are MNHEY and SMNVEV (reference sequence). V lost 11 bases to trimming and J lost 3 bases, with 10 bases between them. The CDR3 is made up of 11 amino acids. The CDR3 nucleotides read TGTGCCGCCGGGGGTCACTATGGCTACACCTTC. Protein sequence: CAAGGHYGYTF.

This clonotype was counted ten times or more. The chain couples TRBV7-2 to TRBJ2-7, with a tentative D call TRBD2 (6 bases). The CDR3 is made up of 13 amino acids. CDR1 and CDR2 from the germline V gene are SGHTA and FQGNSA. The V end was cut by 5 bases, the J end by 0 bases, with 8 bases between. Here the CDR3 reads CASSPGGSYEQYF. The CDR3 DNA is TGTGCCAGCAGCCCCGGGGGCTCCTACGAGCAGTACTTC.

This clonotype was seen ten or more times. V and J are TRBV7-2 and TRBJ1-2; D is unresolved. The CDR3 has 10 residues. From germline, CDR1 is SGHTA and CDR2 FQGNSA. Trimming removed 0 bases from V and 9 bases from J, with 2 bases in between. For the CDR3, the DNA is TGTGCCAGCAGCTTAGCCCGCTACACCTTC. It is translated as CASSLARYTF.

This clonotype was observed at least ten times. This chain connects TRBV28 to TRBJ2-7; perhaps TRBD1 as D (6 bases). V was trimmed by 7 bases and J by 3 bases, leaving 19 bases between them. Germline-derived CDR1 and CDR2 are MDHEN and SYDVKM. The CDR3 sequence is 15 residues long. DNA of the CDR3: TGTGCCAGCACCCCCGTCGGACAGCCTATCTACGAGCAGTACTTC. This translates into CASTPVGQPIYEQYF.